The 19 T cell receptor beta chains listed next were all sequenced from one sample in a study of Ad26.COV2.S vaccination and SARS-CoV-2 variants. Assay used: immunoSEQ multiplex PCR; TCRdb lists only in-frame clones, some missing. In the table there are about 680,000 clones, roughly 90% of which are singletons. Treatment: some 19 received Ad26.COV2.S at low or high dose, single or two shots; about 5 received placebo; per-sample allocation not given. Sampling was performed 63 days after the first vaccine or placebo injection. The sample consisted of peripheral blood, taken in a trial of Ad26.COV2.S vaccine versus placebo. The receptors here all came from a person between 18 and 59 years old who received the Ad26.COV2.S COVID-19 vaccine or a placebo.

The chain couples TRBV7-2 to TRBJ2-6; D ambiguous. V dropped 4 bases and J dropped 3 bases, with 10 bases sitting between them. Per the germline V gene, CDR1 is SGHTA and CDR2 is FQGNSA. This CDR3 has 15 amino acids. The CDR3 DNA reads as TGTGCCAGCAGCTCGTTCGTTTTTGGGGCCAACGTCCTGACTTTC. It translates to CASSSFVFGANVLTF.

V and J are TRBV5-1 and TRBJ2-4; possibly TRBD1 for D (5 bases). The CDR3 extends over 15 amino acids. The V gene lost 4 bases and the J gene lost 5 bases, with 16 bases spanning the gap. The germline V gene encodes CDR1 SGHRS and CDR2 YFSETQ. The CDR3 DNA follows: TGCGCCAGCAGCCCGAACGGTGGGGCCGAAAACATTCAGTACTTC. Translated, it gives CASSPNGGAENIQYF.

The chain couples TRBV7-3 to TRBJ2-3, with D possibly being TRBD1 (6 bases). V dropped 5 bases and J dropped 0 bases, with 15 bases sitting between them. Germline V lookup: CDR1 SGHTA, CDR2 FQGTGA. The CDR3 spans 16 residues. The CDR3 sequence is CASSVQGEVSTDTQYF. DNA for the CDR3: TGTGCCAGCAGCGTACAGGGCGAAGTGAGCACAGATACGCAGTATTTT.

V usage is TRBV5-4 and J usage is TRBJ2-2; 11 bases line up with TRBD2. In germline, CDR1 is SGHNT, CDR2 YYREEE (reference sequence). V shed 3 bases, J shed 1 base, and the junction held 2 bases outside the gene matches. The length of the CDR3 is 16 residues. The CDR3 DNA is TGTGCCAGCAGCTCTGGGACTAGCGGGAACACCGGGGAGCTGTTTTTT. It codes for CASSSGTSGNTGELFF.

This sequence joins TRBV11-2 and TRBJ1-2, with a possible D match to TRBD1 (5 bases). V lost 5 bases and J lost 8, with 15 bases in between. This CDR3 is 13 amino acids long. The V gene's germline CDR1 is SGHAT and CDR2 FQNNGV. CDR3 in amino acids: CASSPATGLGYTF. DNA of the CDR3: TGTGCCAGCAGCCCGGCAACAGGTCTGGGCTACACCTTC. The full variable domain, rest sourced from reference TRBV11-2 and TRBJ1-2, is EAGVAQSPRYKIIEKRQSVAFWCNPISGHATLYWYQQILGQGPKLLIQFQNNGVVDDSQLPKDRFSAERLKGVDSTLKIQPAKLEDSAVYLCASSPATGLGYTFGSGTRLTVV.

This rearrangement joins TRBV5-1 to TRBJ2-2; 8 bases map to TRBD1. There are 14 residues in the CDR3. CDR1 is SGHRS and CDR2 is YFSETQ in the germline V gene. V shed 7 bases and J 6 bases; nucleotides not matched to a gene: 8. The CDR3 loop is CASGQGSVSGELFF. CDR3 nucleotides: TGCGCCAGCGGACAGGGATCGGTATCCGGGGAGCTGTTTTTT.

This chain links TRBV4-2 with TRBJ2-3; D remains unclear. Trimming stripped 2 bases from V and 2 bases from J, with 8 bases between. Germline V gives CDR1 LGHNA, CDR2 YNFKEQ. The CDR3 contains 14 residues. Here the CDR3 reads CASSQMGFTDTQYF. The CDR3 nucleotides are TGTGCCAGCAGCCAAATGGGGTTCACAGATACGCAGTATTTT.

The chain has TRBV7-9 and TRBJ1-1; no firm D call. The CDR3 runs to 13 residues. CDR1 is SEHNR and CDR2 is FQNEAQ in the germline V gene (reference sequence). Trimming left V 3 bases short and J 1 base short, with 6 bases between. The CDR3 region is CASSLRENTEAFF. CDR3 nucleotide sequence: TGTGCCAGCAGCTTGAGGGAGAACACTGAAGCTTTCTTT.

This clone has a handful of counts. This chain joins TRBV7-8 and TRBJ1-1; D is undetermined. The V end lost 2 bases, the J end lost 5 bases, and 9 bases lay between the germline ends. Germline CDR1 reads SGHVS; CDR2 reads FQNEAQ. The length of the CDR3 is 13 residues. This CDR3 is CASSLRPGTEAFF. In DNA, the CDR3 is TGTGCCAGCAGCTTACGTCCTGGGACTGAAGCTTTCTTT.

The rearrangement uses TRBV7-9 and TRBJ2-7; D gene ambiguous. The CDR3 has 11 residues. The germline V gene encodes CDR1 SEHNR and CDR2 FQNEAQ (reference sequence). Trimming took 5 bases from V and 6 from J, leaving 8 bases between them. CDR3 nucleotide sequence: TGTGCCAGCAGCACGCTTAGCGAGCAGTACTTC. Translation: CASSTLSEQYF.

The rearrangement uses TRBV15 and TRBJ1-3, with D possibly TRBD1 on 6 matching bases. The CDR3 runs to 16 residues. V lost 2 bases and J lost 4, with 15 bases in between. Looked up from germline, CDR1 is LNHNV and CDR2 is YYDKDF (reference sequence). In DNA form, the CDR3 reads TGTGCCACCAGCAGATCCCCGGGGGGCGCGGGAAACACCATATATTTT. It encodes CATSRSPGGAGNTIYF.

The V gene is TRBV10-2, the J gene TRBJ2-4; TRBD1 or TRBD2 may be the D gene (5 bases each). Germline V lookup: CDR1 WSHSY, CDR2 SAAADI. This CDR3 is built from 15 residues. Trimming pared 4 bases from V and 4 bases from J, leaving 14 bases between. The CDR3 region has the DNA TGCGCCAGCAGTGGGGGCGGGTCGTTAAAAAACATTCAGTACTTC. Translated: CASSGGGSLKNIQYF.

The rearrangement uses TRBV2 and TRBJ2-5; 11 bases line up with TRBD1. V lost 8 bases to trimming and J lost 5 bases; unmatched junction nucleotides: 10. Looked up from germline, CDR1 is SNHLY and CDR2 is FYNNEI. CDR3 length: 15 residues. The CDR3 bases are TGTGCCAGCTCCGTTGGACAGGGGGCACGGGAGACCCAGTACTTC. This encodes CASSVGQGARETQYF. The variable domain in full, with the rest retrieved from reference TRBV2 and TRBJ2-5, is EPEVTQTPSHQVTQMGQEVILRCVPISNHLYFYWYRQILGQKVEFLVSFYNNEISEKSEIFDDQFSVERPDGSNFTLKIRSTKLEDSAMYFCASSVGQGARETQYFGPGTRLLVL.

For the CDR3, the DNA is TGTGCCAGCAGTGAATATGGGTCCGGGACAGAAGTATACGAGCAGTACTTC. As protein: CASSEYGSGTEVYEQYF. The rearrangement uses TRBV6-1 and TRBJ2-7; 7 bases align to TRBD1. CDR3 size: 17 residues. Trimming took 2 bases from V and 4 from J; bases not matched to a gene: 14. The germline gives CDR1 MNHNS, CDR2 SASEGT.

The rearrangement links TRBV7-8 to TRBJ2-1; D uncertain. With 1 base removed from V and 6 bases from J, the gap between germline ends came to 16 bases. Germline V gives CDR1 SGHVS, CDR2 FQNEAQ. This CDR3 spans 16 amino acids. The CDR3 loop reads CASSLESPPQGNEQFF. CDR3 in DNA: TGTGCCAGCAGCTTAGAATCTCCCCCCCAAGGCAATGAGCAGTTCTTC.

Here the CDR3 reads CASSGAGVTGELFF. DNA of the CDR3: TGTGCCAGCAGTGGAGCGGGAGTCACCGGGGAGCTGTTTTTT. This chain joins TRBV2 and TRBJ2-2, with 8 bases matching TRBD2. This CDR3 comprises 14 residues. CDR1 and CDR2 from the germline V gene are SNHLY and FYNNEI. Trimming took 4 bases from V and 4 from J; bases not matched to a gene: 2.

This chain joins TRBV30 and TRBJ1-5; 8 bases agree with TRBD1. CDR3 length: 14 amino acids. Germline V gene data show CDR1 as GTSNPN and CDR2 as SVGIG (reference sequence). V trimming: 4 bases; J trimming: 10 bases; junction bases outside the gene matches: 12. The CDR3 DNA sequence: TGTGCCTGGACCCCAAGGACAGGGTATCGTCCCCAGCATTTT. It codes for CAWTPRTGYRPQHF.

The CDR3 sequence is CASSSALLLDRSSYEQYF. CDR3 DNA sequence: TGTGCCAGCAGTTCCGCTTTACTCCTGGACAGGAGCTCCTACGAGCAGTACTTC. The V call is TRBV27, the J call TRBJ2-7, with TRBD1 matching over 7 bases. J was trimmed by 0 bases and V by 4 bases; bases with no gene match: 15. This CDR3 contains 18 residues. The germline CDR1 and CDR2 sequences are MNHEY and SMNVEV (reference sequence).

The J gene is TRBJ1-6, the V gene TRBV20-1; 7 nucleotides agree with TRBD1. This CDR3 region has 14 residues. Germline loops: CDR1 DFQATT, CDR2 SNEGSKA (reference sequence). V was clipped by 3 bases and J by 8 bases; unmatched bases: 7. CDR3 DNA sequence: TGCAGTGCTAGTGGACAGGCACTCTATTCACCCCTCCACTTT. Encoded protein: CSASGQALYSPLHF.